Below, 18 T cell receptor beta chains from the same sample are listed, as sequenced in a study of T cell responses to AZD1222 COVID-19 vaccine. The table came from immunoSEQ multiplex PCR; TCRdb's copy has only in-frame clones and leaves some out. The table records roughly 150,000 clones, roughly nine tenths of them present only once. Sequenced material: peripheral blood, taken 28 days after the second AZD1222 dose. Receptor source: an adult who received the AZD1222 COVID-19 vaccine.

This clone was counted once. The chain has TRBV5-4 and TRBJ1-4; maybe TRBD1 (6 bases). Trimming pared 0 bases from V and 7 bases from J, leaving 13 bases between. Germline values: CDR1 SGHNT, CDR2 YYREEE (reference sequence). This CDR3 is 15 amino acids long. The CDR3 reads CASSLAGGGGEKLFF. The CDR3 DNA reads TGTGCCAGCAGCTTGGCCGGGGGGGGCGGTGAAAAACTGTTTTTT.

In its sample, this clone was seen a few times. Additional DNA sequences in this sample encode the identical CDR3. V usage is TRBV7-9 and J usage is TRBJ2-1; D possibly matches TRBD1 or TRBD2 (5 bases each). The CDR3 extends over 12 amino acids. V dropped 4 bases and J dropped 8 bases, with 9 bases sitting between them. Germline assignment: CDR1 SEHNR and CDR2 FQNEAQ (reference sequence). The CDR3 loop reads CASSSGRDEQFF. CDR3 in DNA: TGTGCCAGCAGCTCGGGGCGGGATGAGCAGTTCTTC.

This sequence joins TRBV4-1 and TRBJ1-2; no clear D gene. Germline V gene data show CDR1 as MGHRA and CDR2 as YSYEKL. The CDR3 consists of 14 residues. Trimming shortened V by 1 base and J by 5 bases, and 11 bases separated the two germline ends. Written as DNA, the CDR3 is TGCGCCAGCAGCCAAGGGGGTTTAGGATATGGCTACACCTTC. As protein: CASSQGGLGYGYTF.

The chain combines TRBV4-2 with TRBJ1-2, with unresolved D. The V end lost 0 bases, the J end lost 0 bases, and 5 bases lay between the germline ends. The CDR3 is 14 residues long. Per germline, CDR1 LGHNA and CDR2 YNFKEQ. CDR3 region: CASSQEGANYGYTF. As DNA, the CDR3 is TGTGCCAGCAGCCAAGAAGGCGCTAACTATGGCTACACCTTC.

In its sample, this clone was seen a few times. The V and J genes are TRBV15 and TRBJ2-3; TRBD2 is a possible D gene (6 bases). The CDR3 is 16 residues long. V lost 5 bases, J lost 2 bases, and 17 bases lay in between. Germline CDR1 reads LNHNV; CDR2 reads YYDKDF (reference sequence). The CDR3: CATSPQGAGPTDTQYF. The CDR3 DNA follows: TGTGCCACCAGCCCCCAAGGCGCGGGGCCCACAGATACGCAGTATTTT.

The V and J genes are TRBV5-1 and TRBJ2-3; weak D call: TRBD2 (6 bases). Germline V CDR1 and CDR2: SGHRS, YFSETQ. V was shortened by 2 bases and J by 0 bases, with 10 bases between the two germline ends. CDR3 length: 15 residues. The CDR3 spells CASSLWAGSTDTQYF. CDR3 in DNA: TGCGCCAGCAGCTTATGGGCGGGAAGCACAGATACGCAGTATTTT.

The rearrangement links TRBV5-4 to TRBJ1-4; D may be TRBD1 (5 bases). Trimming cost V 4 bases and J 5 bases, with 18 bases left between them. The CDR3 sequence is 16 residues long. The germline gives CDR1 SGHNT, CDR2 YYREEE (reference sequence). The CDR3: CASSPGGGRPNEKLFF. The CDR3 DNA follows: TGTGCCAGCAGCCCCGGTGGGGGGAGACCAAATGAAAAACTGTTTTTT.

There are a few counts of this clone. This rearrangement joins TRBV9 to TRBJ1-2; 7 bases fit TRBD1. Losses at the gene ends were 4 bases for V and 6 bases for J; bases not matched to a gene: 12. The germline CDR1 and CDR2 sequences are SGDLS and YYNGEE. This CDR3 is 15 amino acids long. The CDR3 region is CASSPRQGPIDGYTF. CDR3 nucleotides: TGTGCCAGCAGCCCGCGACAGGGCCCTATCGATGGCTACACCTTC.

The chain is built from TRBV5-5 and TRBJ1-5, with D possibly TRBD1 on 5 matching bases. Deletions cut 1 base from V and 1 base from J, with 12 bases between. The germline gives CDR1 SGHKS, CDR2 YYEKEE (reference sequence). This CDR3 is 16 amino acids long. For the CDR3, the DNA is TGTGCCAGCAGCTTGATGTCGGGACGGAGCAATCAGCCCCAGCATTTT. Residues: CASSLMSGRSNQPQHF.

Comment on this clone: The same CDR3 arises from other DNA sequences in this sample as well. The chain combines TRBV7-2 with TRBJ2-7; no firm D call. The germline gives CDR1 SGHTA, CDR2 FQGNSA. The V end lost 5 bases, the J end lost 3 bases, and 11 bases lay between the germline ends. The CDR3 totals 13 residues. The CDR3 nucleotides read TGTGCCAGCAGCCCCGACGGATACTACGAGCAGTACTTC. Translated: CASSPDGYYEQYF.

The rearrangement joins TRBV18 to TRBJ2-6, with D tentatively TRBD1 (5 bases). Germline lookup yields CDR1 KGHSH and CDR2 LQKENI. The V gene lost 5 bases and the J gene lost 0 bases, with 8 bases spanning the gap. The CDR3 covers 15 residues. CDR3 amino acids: CASSLTGSGANVLTF. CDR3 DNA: TGTGCCAGCTCATTAACAGGCTCTGGGGCCAACGTCCTGACTTTC.

The CDR3 protein is CAIGGERGALNGYTF. The CDR3, as DNA: TGTGCCATCGGCGGGGAGCGGGGGGCGCTTAATGGCTACACCTTC. V usage is TRBV10-3 and J usage is TRBJ1-2, with D possibly TRBD1 on 6 matching bases. The germline V and J ends were trimmed by 8 bases and 6 bases, with 22 bases remaining between them. CDR3 length: 15 residues. Germline CDR1 reads ENHRY; CDR2 reads SYGVKD.

CDR3 bases: TGTGCCAGCAGCCAAGATCAAGGGACAGCTTATGGCTACACCTTC. Protein sequence: CASSQDQGTAYGYTF. The J gene is TRBJ1-2, the V gene TRBV4-2; the match to TRBD1 covers 7 bases. The V segment lost 0 bases and the J segment 5 bases; nucleotides outside the gene matches: 6. Germline lookup yields CDR1 LGHNA and CDR2 YNFKEQ. This CDR3 has 15 amino acids.

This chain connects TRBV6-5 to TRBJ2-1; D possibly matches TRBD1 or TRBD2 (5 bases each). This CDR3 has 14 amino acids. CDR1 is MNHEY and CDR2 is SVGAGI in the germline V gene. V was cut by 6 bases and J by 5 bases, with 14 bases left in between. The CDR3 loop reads CASSDGTEHNEQFF. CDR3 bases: TGTGCCAGCAGCGACGGGACGGAACACAATGAGCAGTTCTTC.

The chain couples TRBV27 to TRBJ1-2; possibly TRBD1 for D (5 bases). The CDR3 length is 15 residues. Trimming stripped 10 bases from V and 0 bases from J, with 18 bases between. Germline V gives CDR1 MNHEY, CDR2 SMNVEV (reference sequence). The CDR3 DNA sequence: TGTGCCACGTCAGGCGGGGCAGGGACTAACTATGGCTACACCTTC. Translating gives CATSGGAGTNYGYTF.

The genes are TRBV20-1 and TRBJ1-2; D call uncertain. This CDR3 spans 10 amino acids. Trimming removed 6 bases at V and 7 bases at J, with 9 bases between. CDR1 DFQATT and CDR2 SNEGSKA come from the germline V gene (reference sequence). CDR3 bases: TGCAGTGCACTGGACTCTGGCTACACCTTC. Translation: CSALDSGYTF.

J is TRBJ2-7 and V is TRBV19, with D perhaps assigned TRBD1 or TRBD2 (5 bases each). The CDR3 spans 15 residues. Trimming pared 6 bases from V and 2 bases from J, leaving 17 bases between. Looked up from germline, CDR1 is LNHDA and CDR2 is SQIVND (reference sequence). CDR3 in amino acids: CASSTPIQGAYEQYF. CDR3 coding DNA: TGTGCCAGTAGCACACCGATCCAGGGAGCCTACGAGCAGTACTTC.

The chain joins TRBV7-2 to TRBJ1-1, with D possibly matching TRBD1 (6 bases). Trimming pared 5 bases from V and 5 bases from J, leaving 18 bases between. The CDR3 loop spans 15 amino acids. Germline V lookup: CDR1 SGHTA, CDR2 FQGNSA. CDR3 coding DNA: TGTGCCAGCAGCCCCCGAGGGGGGTTGTTAACTGAAGCTTTCTTT. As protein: CASSPRGGLLTEAFF. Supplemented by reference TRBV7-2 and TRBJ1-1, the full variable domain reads GAGVSQSPSNKVTEKGKDVELRCDPISGHTALYWYRQSLGQGLEFLIYFQGNSAPDKSGLPSDRFSAERTGGSVSTLTIQRTQQEDSAVYLCASSPRGGLLTEAFFGQGTRLTVV.